The present T cell receptor (beta chain) was sequenced within a study of graft-versus-host responses after intestinal transplantation. The assay was immunoSEQ multiplex PCR, and TCRdb's table has in-frame clones only and misses some. The repertoire includes tens of thousands of clones, 82% of them detected once, and 0.93% sits in the top ten. This clone was observed once. Its target is unknown. J lost 5 bases, V lost 3 bases, and 8 bases had no gene match. This CDR3 comprises 14 residues. Germline assignment: CDR1 SGHNT and CDR2 YYREEE (reference sequence). Sequencing was performed on unstimulated CD8+ T cells sorted from spleen or lymph node cells, taken before transplant. This TCR was recovered from a human donor who was the organ donor for an intestinal transplant. This chain uses TRBV5-4 with TRBJ2-7; 7 nucleotides align to TRBD1. The CDR3 bases are TGTGCCAGCAGCTCGCCGACAGGGCGCGACGAGCAGTACTTC. Translation gives CASSSPTGRDEQYF.